A single sample gave rise to the 17 T cell receptor beta chains below, sequenced in a study of molecular identifiers for immune sequencing clone quantification. MiXCR was run by TCRdb on the PCR reads, yielding one entry per CDR3 protein. The sample has tens of thousands of distinct CDR3 sequences, 15% to 20% seen once; the top ten hold about 1.5%. Sequences were obtained from naive CD8+ T cells from blood, with Jurkat cell RNA spiked in. Subset given: FACS-sorted CD8+CD4-CCR7+CD45RA+ naive T cells. Receptors were obtained from a human donor in good health. Some libraries in this study had Jurkat cell RNA spiked in.

Concerning this clonotype: At one end the junction does not follow the germline gene, possibly because of a read error. This chain joins TRBV6-5 and TRBJ2-1; possibly TRBD1 for D (5 bases). Germline CDR1 reads MNHEY; CDR2 reads SVGAGI. The CDR3 consists of 15 residues. CDR3 in DNA: TGTGCCGGCAGTTACTCGATTTCAGGGCACAATGAGCAGTTCTTC. Its protein is CAGSYSISGHNEQFF.

This clonotype was recorded at least ten times. CDR3 sequence: CSARTQGFRDEQYF. The CDR3 DNA sequence: TGCAGTGCTAGAACACAGGGGTTCCGAGACGAGCAGTACTTC. The chain couples TRBV20-1 to TRBJ2-7; 7 positions agree with TRBD1. The germline gives CDR1 DFQATT, CDR2 SNEGSKA (reference sequence). CDR3 size: 14 residues. Trimming at V came to 2 bases and at J to 5 bases, leaving 9 bases not matched to a gene.

There are many counts of this clonotype. CDR3 sequence reads: CAWSVGSGGELFF. DNA of the CDR3: TGTGCCTGGAGTGTTGGTAGCGGCGGGGAGCTGTTTTTT. The V and J genes are TRBV30 and TRBJ2-2; a weak D match, TRBD2 (6 bases). Per germline, CDR1 GTSNPN and CDR2 SVGIG (reference sequence). Trimming cost V 0 bases and J 7 bases, with 9 bases left between them. The CDR3 covers 13 residues.

With regard to this clonotype: This may arise from a read error, as a much more abundant clone is one base away. This chain links TRBV21-1 with TRBJ2-5. TRBV21-1 is marked as a pseudogene. The CDR3 runs to 14 residues. In nucleotides, the CDR3 is TGTGCCAGCAGCAAAGAGGCGGTGGAAGAGACCCAGTACTTC. Its translation is CASSKEAVEETQYF.

Points on this clonotype: A read error is possible here, since a much larger clone lies one base away. CDR3 in DNA: TGTGCCAGCAATGCATCTAGCGCGGAGCAGTTCTTC. Translating gives CASNASSAEQFF. The chain recombines TRBV6-5 with TRBJ2-1; weak D call: TRBD2 (6 bases). The V and J ends lost 7 bases and 10 bases respectively, with 14 bases between them. This CDR3 spans 12 amino acids. Germline CDR1 reads MNHEY; CDR2 reads SVGAGI.

This clonotype was recorded many times. The chain employs TRBV7-9 and TRBJ2-1, with D unclear. Trimming pared 5 bases from V and 7 bases from J, leaving 12 bases between. Germline CDR1 and CDR2: SEHNR and FQNEAQ (reference sequence). The CDR3 consists of 13 residues. The CDR3 sequence is CASSDETENEQFF. CDR3 in DNA: TGTGCCAGCAGCGATGAAACGGAAAATGAGCAGTTCTTC.

This clonotype is labeled medium-sized. The genes are TRBV10-3 and TRBJ1-5; the D gene is possibly TRBD1 (5 bases). This CDR3 has 14 residues. Germline CDR1 is ENHRY and CDR2 is SYGVKD. Trimming removed 6 bases from V and 7 bases from J, with 16 bases in between. The CDR3 nucleotides are TGTGCCATCAGCCCTGACAGCCTAGGACAGCCCCAGCATTTT. Protein: CAISPDSLGQPQHF.

This clonotype was detected many times. The CDR3 protein is CASGWTSGAYEQYF. The CDR3 DNA sequence: TGTGCTAGTGGTTGGACTAGCGGGGCCTACGAGCAGTACTTC. This chain joins TRBV12-5 and TRBJ2-7; TRBD2 agrees at 12 bases. The CDR3 runs 14 residues. The germline CDR1 and CDR2 sequences are LGHNT and FRNRAP. The J segment lost 2 bases and the V segment lost 4 bases, leaving 0 bases of the junction unmatched.

In regard to this clonotype: A much larger clone differs from this one at a single base, so this may be a read error. J is TRBJ2-7 and V is TRBV19, with 9 bases identical to TRBD2. The CDR3 length is 15 residues. V was clipped by 5 bases and J by 2 bases; unmatched bases: 7. Germline CDR1 and CDR2: LNHDA and SQIVND (reference sequence). The CDR3 nucleotides are TGTGCCAGTAGTGGGGGACTAGCTTCAACCTACGAGCAGTACTTC. Translation: CASSGGLASTYEQYF. The whole variable domain, remainder taken from reference TRBV19 and TRBJ2-7, is DGGITQSPKYLFRKEGQNVTLSCEQNLNHDAMYWYRQDPGQGLRLIYYSQIVNDFQKGDIAEGYSVSREKKESFPLTVTSAQKNPTAFYLCASSGGLASTYEQYFGPGTRLTVT.

This clonotype has at least ten counts. The gene calls are TRBV7-9 and TRBJ1-5; 8 bases fit TRBD1. Trimming cost V 1 base and J 3 bases; bases outside gene matches: 11. This CDR3 is built from 18 residues. CDR1 and CDR2 from the germline V gene are SEHNR and FQNEAQ (reference sequence). The DNA of the CDR3 is TGTGCCAGCAGCTTAGTATCCTCCAGGGGGCGGGCCAATCAGCCCCAGCATTTT. This translates into CASSLVSSRGRANQPQHF. Filled out from reference TRBV7-9 and TRBJ1-5, the complete variable domain reads DTGVSQNPRHKITKRGQNVTFRCDPISEHNRLYWYRQTLGQGPEFLTYFQNEAQLEKSRLLSDRFSAERPKGSFSTLEIQRTEQGDSAMYLCASSLVSSRGRANQPQHFGDGTRLSIL.

This clonotype was found many times. The chain employs TRBV4-1 and TRBJ1-5; D remains ambiguous. V was pared by 2 bases and J by 10 bases, with 15 bases between. The CDR3 extends over 14 amino acids. Per germline, CDR1 MGHRA and CDR2 YSYEKL. CDR3: CASSQRPGVPPQHF. CDR3 sequence (DNA): TGCGCCAGCAGCCAAAGACCGGGAGTCCCTCCCCAGCATTTT.

Concerning this clonotype: This may arise from a read error, as a much more abundant clone is one base away. The rearrangement links TRBV30 to TRBJ2-7; 7 nucleotides agree with TRBD1. The CDR3 is made up of 14 amino acids. V gave up 0 bases and J gave up 3 bases; unmatched junction bases: 5. In germline, CDR1 is GTSNPN, CDR2 SVGIG (reference sequence). CDR3 DNA: TGTGCCTGGAGTGTAATGAGACAGGGCTACGAGCAGTACTTC. The encoded protein is CAWSVMRQGYEQYF.

This clonotype was counted ten times or more. The chain joins TRBV24-1 to TRBJ2-2; TRBD1 might be the D (5 bases). The CDR3 contains 14 residues. Germline loops: CDR1 KGHDR, CDR2 SFDVKD. V gave up 3 bases and J gave up 4 bases, with 8 bases separating them. The CDR3 sequence is CATSDEGVTGELFF. CDR3 coding DNA: TGTGCCACCAGTGATGAAGGGGTCACCGGGGAGCTGTTTTTT.

As for this clonotype: Possible read error: a much larger clone is one base away. The V call is TRBV5-3, the J call TRBJ2-7; maybe TRBD2 (6 bases). TRBV5-3 is identified as an open reading frame with a role that is uncertain. V lost 8 bases and J lost 6, with 18 bases in between. This CDR3 is 13 amino acids long. Here the CDR3 reads CASSQRGGCEQYF. The CDR3 DNA sequence: TGTGCCAGCAGCCAACGTGGGGGGTGCGAGCAGTACTTC.

The gene calls are TRBV3-1 and TRBJ2-5; no clear D. The CDR3 has 14 amino acids. Germline V gives CDR1 LGHDT, CDR2 YNNKEL (reference sequence). Trimming cost V 1 base and J 0 bases, with 6 bases left between them. The CDR3 reads CASSQGAYQETQYF. For the CDR3, the DNA is TGTGCCAGCAGCCAAGGGGCCTACCAAGAGACCCAGTACTTC.

This clonotype was seen only a few times. The rearrangement uses TRBV6-6 and TRBJ2-7; the match to TRBD2 covers 7 bases. The germline CDR1 and CDR2 sequences are MNHNY and SVGAGI (reference sequence). V shed 5 bases and J 5 bases; nucleotides not matched to a gene: 12. The CDR3 sequence is 15 residues long. The CDR3 sequence is CASSTLAPGTHEQYF. The CDR3 region has the DNA TGTGCCAGCAGTACACTAGCGCCGGGGACCCACGAGCAGTACTTC.

This clonotype has at least ten counts. The CDR3 DNA follows: TGCAGTGCTAGAGGAGAGGTGGGAATGACTAGCGGGAGGGCCACTAGCACAGATACGCAGTATTTT. It is translated as CSARGEVGMTSGRATSTDTQYF. This chain joins TRBV20-1 and TRBJ2-3; TRBD2 matches 14 bases. The length of the CDR3 is 22 residues. Germline values: CDR1 DFQATT, CDR2 SNEGSKA (reference sequence). Trimming took 1 base from V and 0 from J; bases not matched to a gene: 18.